This T cell receptor (beta chain) appears in the sequencing data of a study of blood T cell repertoires in COVID-19. Study-wide background: Samples came from the United States, Italy and Spain, spanning acute and convalescent COVID-19.

The V gene's germline CDR1 is SGDLS and CDR2 YYNGEE. The ends were cut back, 4 bases at V and 3 bases at J, with 11 bases in the middle. CDR3 size: 15 residues. Data came from immunoSEQ multiplex PCR; TCRdb stores just in-frame clones and leaves some out. The table records about 96,000 clones, roughly 89% of them present only once. The source is a human donor with COVID-19, enrolled during active disease. The donor label of this sample is uncertain. J is TRBJ1-6 and V is TRBV9; D is perhaps TRBD1 (6 bases). The source material was peripheral blood. The DNA of the CDR3 is TGTGCCAGCAGCCTGCAGGGGAACTATAATTCACCCCTCCACTTT. Amino acid sequence: CASSLQGNYNSPLHF.